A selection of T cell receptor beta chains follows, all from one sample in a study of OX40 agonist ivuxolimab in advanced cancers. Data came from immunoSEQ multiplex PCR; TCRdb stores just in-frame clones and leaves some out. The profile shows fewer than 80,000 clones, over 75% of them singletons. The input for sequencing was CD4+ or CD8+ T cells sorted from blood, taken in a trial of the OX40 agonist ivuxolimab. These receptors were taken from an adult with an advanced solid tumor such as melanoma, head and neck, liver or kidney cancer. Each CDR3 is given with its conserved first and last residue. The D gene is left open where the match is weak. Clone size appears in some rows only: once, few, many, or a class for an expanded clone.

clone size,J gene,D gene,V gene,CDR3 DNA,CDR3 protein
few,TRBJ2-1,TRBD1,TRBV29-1,TGCAGCGTACCTCGGGGACAGCCCTACAATGAGCAGTTCTTC,CSVPRGQPYNEQFF
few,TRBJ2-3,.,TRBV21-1,TGTGCTATCAGCGGTCCGGGCACAGATACGCAGTATTTT,CAISGPGTDTQYF
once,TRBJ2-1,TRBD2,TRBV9,TGTGCCAGCAGCGTACGGGTTAGCGGGATTGAGCAGTTCTTC,CASSVRVSGIEQFF
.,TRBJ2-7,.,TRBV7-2,TGTGCCAGCACCCCGGGCTACGAGCAGTACTTC,CASTPGYEQYF
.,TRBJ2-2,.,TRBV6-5,TGTGCCAGCGAACAGGGTTACACCGGGGAGCTGTTTTTT,CASEQGYTGELFF
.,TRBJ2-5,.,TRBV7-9,TGTGCCAGCAGCCGGACTGAAGAGACCCAGTACTTC,CASSRTEETQYF
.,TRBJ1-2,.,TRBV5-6,TGTGCCAGCATCCTCGACACCTTCGACTATGGCTACACCTTC,CASILDTFDYGYTF
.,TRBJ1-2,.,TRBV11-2,TGTGCCAGCAGCTTAGTCTGGGGGGATGGCTACACCTTC,CASSLVWGDGYTF
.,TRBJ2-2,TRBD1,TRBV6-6,TGTGCCAGCCGGGGACAGGGGAACACCGGGGAGCTGTTTTTT,CASRGQGNTGELFF
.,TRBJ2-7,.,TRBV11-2,TGTGCCAGCAGCTCCGAACCACGCTCCTACGAGCAGTACTTC,CASSSEPRSYEQYF
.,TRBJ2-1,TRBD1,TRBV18,TGTGCCAGTGCCGACAGGGCCGAATACAATGAGCAGTTCTTC,CASADRAEYNEQFF
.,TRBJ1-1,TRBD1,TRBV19,TGTGCCAGTATCCTGGGAGGCTTGACAGGGGAGGCTTTCTTT,CASILGGLTGEAFF
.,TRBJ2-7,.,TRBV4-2,TGTGCCAGCAGCCCCCGGGACACCTACGAGCAGTACTTC,CASSPRDTYEQYF
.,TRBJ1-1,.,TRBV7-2,TGTGCCAGCAGCCTTCGCAGGGGTACGGGAACTGAAGCTTTCTTT,CASSLRRGTGTEAFF
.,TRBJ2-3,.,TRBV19,TGTGCCAGTAGCTCTCCGGGGGCGGGGGATACGCAGTATTTT,CASSSPGAGDTQYF
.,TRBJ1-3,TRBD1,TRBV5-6,TGTGCCAGCAGCCGACCTCCGACAGGGATGGGCGGAAACACCATATATTTT,CASSRPPTGMGGNTIYF
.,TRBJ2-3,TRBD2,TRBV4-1,TGCGCCAGCAGCCAAGAGGAGGTAGGAGCGGGAGGATATACGCAGTATTTT,CASSQEEVGAGGYTQYF
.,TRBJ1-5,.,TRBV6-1,TGTGCCAGCAGTGAAACGAGTGATCAGCCCCAGCATTTT,CASSETSDQPQHF
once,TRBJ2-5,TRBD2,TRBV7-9,TGTGCCAGCAGCTCTGCGGGAGTAGGTCAAGAGACCCAGTACTTC,CASSSAGVGQETQYF
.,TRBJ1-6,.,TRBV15,TGTGCCACCAGCAGGGGGGGCGATTCACCCCTCCACTTT,CATSRGGDSPLHF
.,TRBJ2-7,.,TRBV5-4,TGTGCCAGCAGCTGGAGGTTTAGCTACGAGCAGTACTTC,CASSWRFSYEQYF
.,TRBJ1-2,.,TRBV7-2,TGTGCCAGCAGACCACCAGGGCTCTATGGCTACACCTTC,CASRPPGLYGYTF